This TCR beta chain comes out of a study of human T cells and chemical hapten exposure. The time point here: pre-sensitization, week 0. Described treatment: therapeutic diphenylcyclopropenone sensitization with weekly scalp DPC. TCRdb reanalysed the RACE reads using MiXCR and keeps one entry per CDR3 protein. The sample holds some 360,000 distinct CDR3 sequences, more than 4.5% seen once. Trimming pared 1 base from V and 3 bases from J, leaving 0 bases between. The germline V gene encodes CDR1 SEHNR and CDR2 FQNEAQ (reference sequence). This CDR3 contains 11 residues. This clonotype occurred many times.

This chain uses TRBV7-9 with TRBJ1-1; D is undetermined. The material sequenced was whole blood, taken in connection with sensitization to the hapten diphenylcyclopropenone (DPC). This clonotype was sampled from a woman between 45 and 65 years old with alopecia areata. Some clones in this sample may be carry-over from other donors' samples. CDR3 in DNA: TGTGCCAGCAGCTTAGACACTGAAGCTTTCTTT. It codes for CASSLDTEAFF.